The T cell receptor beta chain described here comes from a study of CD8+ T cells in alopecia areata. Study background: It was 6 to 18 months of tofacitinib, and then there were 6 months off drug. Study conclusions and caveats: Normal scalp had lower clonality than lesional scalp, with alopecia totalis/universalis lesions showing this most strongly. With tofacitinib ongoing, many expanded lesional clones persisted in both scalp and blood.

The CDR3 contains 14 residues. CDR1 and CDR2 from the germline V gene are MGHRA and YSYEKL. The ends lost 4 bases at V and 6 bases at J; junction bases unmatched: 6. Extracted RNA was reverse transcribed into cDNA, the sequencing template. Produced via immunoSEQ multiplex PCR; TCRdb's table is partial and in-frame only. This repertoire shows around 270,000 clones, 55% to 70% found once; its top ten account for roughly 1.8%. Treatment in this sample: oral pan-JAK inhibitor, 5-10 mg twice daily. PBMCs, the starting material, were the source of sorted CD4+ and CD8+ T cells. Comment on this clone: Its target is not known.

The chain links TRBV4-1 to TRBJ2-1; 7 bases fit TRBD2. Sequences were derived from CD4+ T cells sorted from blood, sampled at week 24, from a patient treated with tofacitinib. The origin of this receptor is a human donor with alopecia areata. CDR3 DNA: TGCGCCAGCAGCCCCCGGGGGGTTCGCAATGAGCAGTTCTTC. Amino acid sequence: CASSPRGVRNEQFF.